This is a list of T cell receptor beta chains from one sample in a study of regulatory T cells in long-lasting Graves disease. TCRdb called the multiplex PCR reads again in MiXCR, with one record for every CDR3 protein. This sample has about 450,000 distinct CDR3 sequences, with about 17% found just once. Another study also made use of these data, one on T cells in Graves' hyperthyroidism and ophthalmopathy.

The material sequenced was peripheral blood mononuclear cells (PBMCs), taken at new diagnosis, from a patient treated with antithyroid drugs. The source is a woman aged 25 to 45 with Graves disease. The CDR3 runs from the conserved cysteine through the conserved F or W. The order of the fields is V gene, J gene, CDR3 protein.

v_call: TRBV6-2/TRBV6-3
j_call: TRBJ2-1
cdr3_aa: CASSADSSSYNEQFF

v_call: TRBV5-1
j_call: TRBJ2-7
cdr3_aa: CASSLLATSYEQYF

v_call: TRBV30
j_call: TRBJ1-4
cdr3_aa: CAWSADTSEKLFF

v_call: TRBV20-1
j_call: TRBJ2-7
cdr3_aa: CSAHIAGGDSYEQYF

v_call: TRBV19
j_call: TRBJ2-1
cdr3_aa: CATQRLNSYNEQFF

v_call: TRBV10-3
j_call: TRBJ2-5
cdr3_aa: CAISGGQGRETQYF

v_call: TRBV7-8
j_call: TRBJ1-2
cdr3_aa: CASSPGRRNYGYTF

v_call: TRBV27
j_call: TRBJ2-7
cdr3_aa: CASSPRQGGYYEQYF

v_call: TRBV28
j_call: TRBJ2-5
cdr3_aa: CASSQQTPETQYF

v_call: TRBV29-1
j_call: TRBJ2-1
cdr3_aa: CSVGGAGAEQFF

v_call: TRBV5-1
j_call: TRBJ2-1
cdr3_aa: CASSLLSTGSDEQFF

v_call: TRBV6-1
j_call: TRBJ1-5
cdr3_aa: CASKRPGGGSNQPQHF

v_call: TRBV3-1
j_call: TRBJ1-1
cdr3_aa: CASSQGGSTEAFF

v_call: TRBV6-1
j_call: TRBJ1-1
cdr3_aa: CASSLDRGGTEAFF

v_call: TRBV20-1
j_call: TRBJ2-7
cdr3_aa: CSADSGSSYEQYF

v_call: TRBV30
j_call: TRBJ1-6
cdr3_aa: CAWSTPGASSPLHF

v_call: TRBV20-1
j_call: TRBJ2-1
cdr3_aa: CSAREPGSPRRDEQFF

v_call: TRBV28
j_call: TRBJ2-1
cdr3_aa: CASTSGRGNEQFF

v_call: TRBV3-1
j_call: TRBJ2-2
cdr3_aa: CASSQDPESYTGELFF

v_call: TRBV9
j_call: TRBJ1-5
cdr3_aa: CASSAEVADQPQHF

v_call: TRBV19
j_call: TRBJ2-5
cdr3_aa: CASSSVGQGSRETQYF

v_call: TRBV20-1
j_call: TRBJ2-1
cdr3_aa: CSAVRLAGGNEQFF

v_call: TRBV4-2
j_call: TRBJ2-3
cdr3_aa: CASSPGTVDTQYF

v_call: TRBV11-2
j_call: TRBJ1-1
cdr3_aa: CASSLLRSNTEAFF

v_call: TRBV19
j_call: TRBJ1-5
cdr3_aa: CASSTVQQGYFQPQHF

v_call: TRBV2
j_call: TRBJ1-5
cdr3_aa: CASWDGSNQPQHF

v_call: TRBV20-1
j_call: TRBJ2-2
cdr3_aa: CSARVTGLNTGELFF

v_call: TRBV7-9
j_call: TRBJ1-3
cdr3_aa: CASSRIQLSGNTIYF

v_call: TRBV25-1
j_call: TRBJ1-1
cdr3_aa: CASSDLWDRGSEAFF